These 31 T cell receptor beta chains were sequenced from one sample in a study of molecular identifiers for immune sequencing clone quantification (dated 2018 in TCRdb). The protocol used for the library was PCR. Sequenced using a NextSeq 500. The public reads were run again by TCRdb, first through fastp at Q25 and then through MiXCR, and only productive beta chains were kept. Every CDR3 protein is listed once, alongside the most common genes and DNA of its rows. The sample has 460,000 or so distinct CDR3 sequences on record, under 30% of them singletons. Together, the top ten hold approximately 0.76% of the sample. The source material was naive CD8+ T cells from blood, with Jurkat cell RNA spiked in. The cell subset or site label, as the study defines it: FACS-sorted CD8+CD4-CCR7+CD45RA+ naive T cells. The receptors stem from a human donor in good health. Some libraries in this study had Jurkat cell RNA spiked in.

This clonotype has ten or more counts. The chain has TRBV2 and TRBJ2-3; 8 bases are a match to TRBD2. V dropped 4 bases and J dropped 4; count of bases not matched to a gene: 10. Germline lookup yields CDR1 SNHLY and CDR2 FYNNEI. The CDR3 sequence is 16 residues long. CDR3 in DNA: TGTGCCAGCAGTGCTTTTGGCGGGGGGCAACCAGATACGCAGTATTTT. Amino acid sequence: CASSAFGGGQPDTQYF.

The chain joins TRBV6-1 to TRBJ2-1; 9 bases align to TRBD1. V lost 2 bases, J lost 10 bases, and 6 bases stayed unmatched. The germline V gene has CDR1 MNHNS and CDR2 SASEGT. This CDR3 has 14 amino acids. CDR3 sequence reads: CASSEFGTGNEQFF. As DNA, the CDR3 is TGTGCCAGCAGTGAATTTGGGACAGGGAACGAGCAGTTCTTC.

Concerning this clonotype: It may be a read error: a sequence one base away is much more abundant. This CDR3 is CASSQGTPPYERYF. The DNA of the CDR3 is TGCGCCAGCAGCCAAGGGACTCCTCCTTACGAGCGGTACTTC. The chain joins TRBV4-3 to TRBJ2-7; maybe TRBD2 (5 bases). This CDR3 is 14 amino acids long. Germline CDR1 LGHNA, CDR2 YSLEER.

This clonotype was seen a single time. A much more abundant neighbour one base away suggests this may be a read error. V and J are TRBV7-8 and TRBJ2-7; no firm D call. Germline values: CDR1 SGHVS, CDR2 FQNEAQ. The CDR3 sequence is 13 residues long. In DNA, the CDR3 is TGTGCCAGCAGCCTCCGAAGTACCTACGAGCAGTGCTTC. Its translation: CASSLRSTYEQCF.

Concerning this clonotype: A junction boundary mismatches the germline segment, possibly from a read error. The chain recombines TRBV27 with TRBJ1-4, with TRBD1 matching over 9 bases. Germline V gives CDR1 MNHEY, CDR2 SMNVEV (reference sequence). The CDR3 is made up of 18 amino acids. This CDR3 is CASSLWPGTGSTNEQLFF. Written as DNA, the CDR3 is TGTGCCAGCAGTTTATGGCCCGGGACAGGGTCGACTAATGAACAACTGTTTTTT.

The chain carries TRBV19 and TRBJ2-7, with 8 bases aligning to TRBD1. The CDR3 runs 16 residues. The germline CDR1 and CDR2 sequences are LNHDA and SQIVND (reference sequence). With V trimmed by 3 bases and J by 3 bases, 10 bases remained unmatched. The CDR3 is CASSISPTTGGYEQYF. The DNA of the CDR3 is TGTGCCAGTAGTATTTCCCCCACAACAGGGGGCTACGAGCAGTACTTC.

Concerning this clonotype: Just one base apart from a much larger clone, this may be a read error. The V call is TRBV7-8, the J call TRBJ2-5; 8 bases align to TRBD2. Trimming at V came to 5 bases and at J to 0 bases, leaving 14 bases not matched to a gene. CDR3 size: 18 residues. CDR1 and CDR2 (germline): SGHVS, FQNEAQ. CDR3 sequence reads: CASSVDLAGGMYQETQYF. The CDR3 DNA reads TGTGCCAGCAGCGTAGATCTGGCGGGGGGAATGTACCAAGAGACCCAGTACTTC.

In its sample, this clonotype was seen many times. The V call is TRBV25-1, the J call TRBJ2-1; D ambiguous. Trimming removed 10 bases from V and 6 bases from J, with 13 bases in between. Germline CDR1 and CDR2: MGHDK and SYGVNS. The CDR3 runs to 12 residues. Here the CDR3 reads CATQDGPNEQFF. CDR3 nucleotides: TGTGCCACCCAAGACGGCCCCAATGAGCAGTTCTTC.

This clonotype occurred many times. This chain uses TRBV27 with TRBJ1-5, with 8 bases matching TRBD1. The V gene end was trimmed by 6 bases and the J gene end by 0 bases; junction bases not matched to a gene: 1. Per the germline V gene, CDR1 is MNHEY and CDR2 is SMNVEV (reference sequence). The CDR3 length is 14 residues. The CDR3: CASRTGVSNQPQHF. The DNA for the CDR3 is TGTGCCAGCAGGACAGGGGTTAGCAATCAGCCCCAGCATTTT.

This clonotype was seen more than once but under ten times. The chain recombines TRBV5-1 with TRBJ2-7, with 10 bases lining up with TRBD1. Trimming removed 3 bases from V and 4 bases from J; junction bases left unmatched: 7. CDR3 length: 15 amino acids. Germline lookup yields CDR1 SGHRS and CDR2 YFSETQ. CDR3 DNA: TGCGCCAGCAGCTGGTCGACAGGGGGCGGGTACGAGCAGTACTTC. Its translation is CASSWSTGGGYEQYF.

Only a few counts were recorded for this clonotype. This chain joins TRBV14 and TRBJ2-3; 9 bases align to TRBD1. Germline CDR1 and CDR2: SGHDN and FVKESK. CDR3 size: 16 residues. V was pared by 2 bases and J by 4 bases, with 7 bases of the junction left unmatched. The CDR3 is CASSQRFDRGADTQYF. The CDR3 DNA reads TGTGCCAGCAGCCAAAGGTTTGACAGGGGGGCAGATACGCAGTATTTT.

The rearrangement uses TRBV6-5 and TRBJ2-7; D possibly corresponds to TRBD1 (6 bases). Trimming shortened V by 6 bases and J by 3 bases, and 12 bases separated the two germline ends. This CDR3 is built from 13 residues. The V gene's germline CDR1 is MNHEY and CDR2 SVGAGI. This CDR3 is CASSPGHDYEQYF. The CDR3 DNA is TGTGCCAGCAGCCCGGGACATGACTACGAGCAGTACTTC.

This clonotype has more than one count but fewer than ten. J is TRBJ1-1 and V is TRBV7-9, with 7 bases that match TRBD1. The V segment lost 6 bases and the J segment 11 bases; nucleotides outside the gene matches: 9. The CDR3 runs to 12 residues. Germline V CDR1 and CDR2: SEHNR, FQNEAQ (reference sequence). CDR3 coding DNA: TGTGCCAGCAGACCAACAGGGGTGGTTGCTTTCTTT. It encodes CASRPTGVVAFF.

Comments on this clonotype: Possible read error: a much larger clone is one base away. The J gene is TRBJ2-7, the V gene TRBV12-3 or TRBV12-4; 7 nucleotides align to TRBD1. This CDR3 contains 14 residues. Germline trimming cut 1 base from V and 3 bases from J; bases unmatched to any gene: 3. The CDR3 here is CASSLETGNYEQYF. The CDR3 coding sequence is TGTGCCAGCAGTTTAGAGACAGGGAACTACGAGCAGTACTTC.

The chain employs TRBV6-2 or TRBV6-3 and TRBJ1-5, with D unresolved. CDR3 size: 12 residues. Germline CDR1 reads MNHEY; CDR2 reads SVGEGT. The germline V and J ends were trimmed by 2 bases and 6 bases, with 5 bases remaining between them. In DNA form, the CDR3 reads TGTGCCAGCAGTTACCAAATTCAGCCCCAGCATTTT. This encodes CASSYQIQPQHF.

This clonotype was detected a few times. This chain joins TRBV5-3 and TRBJ2-7, with D possibly matching TRBD2 (5 bases). TRBV5-3 is an ORF, with its function uncertain. V was shortened by 8 bases and J by 2 bases, with 14 bases between the two germline ends. CDR3 size: 13 residues. The CDR3 sequence: CASRAWGAYEQYF. In nucleotides, the CDR3 is TGTGCCAGCCGCGCGTGGGGAGCCTACGAGCAGTACTTC.

As to this clonotype: This may stem from a read error, because a much larger clone lies one nucleotide away. J is TRBJ2-3 and V is TRBV7-2, with 8 nucleotides matching TRBD2. The J call may be in error: the DNA end matches TRBJ2-1 better. The CDR3 consists of 16 residues. Germline loops: CDR1 SGHTA, CDR2 FQGNSA. DNA for the CDR3: TGTGTCAGCAGCCAAAGGGGACTAGTTCAGTACAATGAGCAGTTCTTC. It codes for CVSSQRGLVQYNEQFF.

This clonotype was seen only a few times. The rearrangement links TRBV7-9 to TRBJ2-7, with TRBD1 matching 12 bases. CDR1 SEHNR and CDR2 FQNEAQ come from the germline V gene (reference sequence). The CDR3 consists of 14 residues. Losses at the gene ends were 7 bases for V and 5 bases for J; bases not matched to a gene: 6. CDR3 coding DNA: TGTGCCAGCACCGGGACAGGGGGCGTCCACGAGCAGTACTTC. Translated, it gives CASTGTGGVHEQYF.

This clonotype was counted only a few times. This chain connects TRBV27 to TRBJ2-7; D gene ambiguous. CDR1 and CDR2 from the germline V gene are MNHEY and SMNVEV (reference sequence). V lost 5 bases and J 4 bases, leaving 12 bases between the germline ends. The CDR3 has 13 residues. For the CDR3, the DNA is TGTGCCAGCAGTCCAACATCTAAGTACGAGCAGTACTTC. Its translation is CASSPTSKYEQYF.

This clonotype showed up many times. This chain uses TRBV12-3 or TRBV12-4 with TRBJ2-5; D is perhaps TRBD1 (5 bases). The CDR3 has 15 amino acids. The ends were cut back, 7 bases at V and 0 bases at J, with 15 bases in the middle. This CDR3 reads CASTIARGYQETQYF. Written as DNA, the CDR3 is TGTGCCAGCACCATCGCAAGGGGTTACCAAGAGACCCAGTACTTC.

In its sample, this clonotype was seen many times. The chain has TRBV27 and TRBJ2-7, with unresolved D. The length of the CDR3 is 12 residues. V lost 6 bases and J lost 0, with 6 bases in between. Germline V CDR1 and CDR2: MNHEY, SMNVEV (reference sequence). This chain's CDR3 is CASSSASYEQYF. For the CDR3, the DNA is TGTGCCAGCAGCTCGGCCTCCTACGAGCAGTACTTC.

This rearrangement joins TRBV12-5 to TRBJ2-7, with D unresolved. CDR3 length equals 13 residues. V lost 1 base and J lost 2, with 6 bases in between. Germline loops: CDR1 LGHNT, CDR2 FRNRAP. The CDR3, as DNA: TGTGCTAGTGGTTTGGACGGAGCCTACGAGCAGTACTTC. It translates to CASGLDGAYEQYF.

This chain joins TRBV3-1 and TRBJ2-7; TRBD2 matches 8 bases. After removal of 3 bases from V and 1 base from J, the junction contained 5 bases not matched to a gene. The CDR3 consists of 15 residues. Germline-derived CDR1 and CDR2 are LGHDT and YNNKEL (reference sequence). CDR3 sequence (DNA): TGTGCCAGCAGCCATTTATTAGCGGGGTCCTACGAGCAGTACTTC. This sequence encodes CASSHLLAGSYEQYF.

The table lists this clonotype with a few counts. J is TRBJ2-3 and V is TRBV20-1, with 9 bases matching TRBD1. There are 16 residues in the CDR3. V trimming: 0 bases; J trimming: 3 bases; junction bases outside the gene matches: 7. The germline CDR1 and CDR2 sequences are DFQATT and SNEGSKA (reference sequence). CDR3 in DNA: TGCAGTGCTAGAGATTACGGACAGGGGAGGACAGATACGCAGTATTTT. Protein: CSARDYGQGRTDTQYF.

This clonotype came up many times. J is TRBJ2-7 and V is TRBV2, with D unclear. Trimming removed 5 bases from V and 7 bases from J, with 12 bases in between. Germline V gene data show CDR1 as SNHLY and CDR2 as FYNNEI. The CDR3 runs 12 residues. For the CDR3, the DNA is TGTGCCAGCAGTCTCCGAGGTCTGGAGCAGTACTTC. Its protein product is CASSLRGLEQYF.

The chain couples TRBV24-1 to TRBJ2-7, with D tentatively TRBD1 (5 bases). CDR1 is KGHDR, CDR2 SFDVKD, per germline. There are 13 residues in the CDR3. V was cut by 3 bases and J by 6 bases, with 11 bases left in between. The CDR3 reads CATSDPTGAEQYF. CDR3 sequence (DNA): TGTGCCACCAGTGATCCTACAGGTGCCGAGCAGTACTTC.

This clonotype came up a few times. The junction and the germline gene differ at one end; a read error may be behind it. The chain joins TRBV29-1 to TRBJ2-7, with a possible D match to TRBD2 (6 bases). There are 12 residues in the CDR3. Germline CDR1 reads SQVTM; CDR2 reads ANQGSEA. DNA for the CDR3: TGCAGCGTTGTATCTTTTAGCGTGGGACTTATATTC. As protein: CSVVSFSVGLIF.

This clonotype was observed a handful of times. The V gene is TRBV7-6, the J gene TRBJ2-5, with D perhaps TRBD2 (6 bases). The V gene lost 3 bases and the J gene lost 3 bases, with 20 bases spanning the gap. The germline V gene encodes CDR1 SGHVS and CDR2 FNYEAQ. The CDR3 runs to 17 residues. DNA for the CDR3: TGTGCCAGCAGCTTTACCGCGCCGGCGGGGCCAAAAGAGACCCAGTACTTC. Translated, it gives CASSFTAPAGPKETQYF.

This chain connects TRBV9 to TRBJ2-3, with 8 bases matching TRBD1. CDR3 length: 15 amino acids. J lost 5 bases, V lost 7 bases, and 12 bases had no gene match. Germline loops: CDR1 SGDLS, CDR2 YYNGEE. CDR3 nucleotide sequence: TGTGCCAGCGGCCGAAGCCCGGACAGGGAAGATACGCAGTATTTT. Protein sequence: CASGRSPDREDTQYF.

Notes on this clonotype: A read error may produce the germline difference seen at one junction end. The CDR3 DNA reads TGTGCCAGCAGACGACAGGGCAGCTACGCGCAGTACTTC. This encodes CASRRQGSYAQYF. The chain links TRBV27 to TRBJ2-7, with 7 bases lining up with TRBD1. The CDR3 has 13 residues. CDR1 is MNHEY and CDR2 is SMNVEV in the germline V gene (reference sequence).

This clonotype was recorded many times. The V gene is TRBV6-6, the J gene TRBJ2-7, with D tentatively TRBD1 or TRBD2 (6 bases each). The V gene lost 0 bases and the J gene lost 2 bases, with 14 bases spanning the gap. Germline lookup yields CDR1 MNHNY and CDR2 SVGAGI (reference sequence). There are 16 residues in the CDR3. DNA for the CDR3: TGTGCCAGCAGTTACTCGAGAGGGGGGTACGCCTACGAGCAGTACTTC. Its translation: CASSYSRGGYAYEQYF.